The T cell receptor beta chain described here comes from a study of post-analysis software for immune sequencing data. Study-level background: Some patients lacked subtype; others had relapsing-remitting, secondary progressive or progressive-relapsing disease.

Every TCR beta cDNA library bore unique molecular identifiers. T cells, roughly 0.85 to 10 million of them, yielded around 460,000 cDNA molecules. TCRdb processed the PCR reads anew with MiXCR; each CDR3 protein has one entry. The table has hundreds of thousands of distinct CDR3 sequences, approximately 42% seen once. This clonotype was observed a few times. Its antigen is not known. The junction departs from germline at one end; a sequencing error may be responsible. CDR1 MDHEN and CDR2 SYDVKM come from the germline V gene. This CDR3 is 14 amino acids long. Study-wide results and caveats: The study found TRBV5-6, TRBV5-1 and TRBV20-1 among five TRBV segments more frequent in patients than controls. Samples from one preparation batch, clustered by F measure, grouped strongly together. For normalized Chao1 diversity, multiple sclerosis patients scored significantly lower than controls did.

The sequenced material came from blood. The TCR sequence derives from a girl aged 2 to 10 with multiple sclerosis. The chain has TRBV28 and TRBJ1-4, with D possibly being TRBD1 (5 bases). CDR3 residues: CASSGDATSEKLFF. CDR3 nucleotides: TGTGCCAGCAGCGGGGACGCAACTAGTGAAAAACTGTTTTTT.